This T cell receptor (beta chain) is drawn from a study of blood T cell repertoires in COVID-19. In the study overall: The United States, Italy and Spain supplied acute and convalescent COVID-19 samples. PBMCs, B-cell-depleted T cells, or T cells provided the cDNA or gDNA that made up the material.

Trimming pared 0 bases from V and 7 bases from J, leaving 16 bases between. Germline assignment: CDR1 SGHAT and CDR2 FQNNGV. The CDR3 runs 15 residues. This clone was seen once. Other DNA sequences in this specimen translate into the identical CDR3. Authors' data handling: Amplified reference gene primers provided the basis for estimating nucleated cell counts. Here immunoSEQ multiplex PCR was the method, and the copy in TCRdb shows in-frame clones only, minus some. V, J and clone size derive from that table, while D and trimming were established from the DNA sequence. The sample contains hundreds of thousands of clones, around four fifths of which appear only once.

This chain connects TRBV11-2 to TRBJ2-7; possible D gene TRBD1, 5 bases. This clonotype was sampled from a woman at least 80 years old with active or convalescent COVID-19. What was sequenced was peripheral blood. In DNA form, the CDR3 reads TGTGCCAGCAGCTTAGATCGAGTGACAGCTCGGGAGCAGTACTTC. It encodes CASSLDRVTAREQYF.